These T cell receptor beta chains were read from a single sample in a study of preoperative IRX-2 immunotherapy in early breast cancer. Clones were sequenced by immunoSEQ multiplex PCR, and TCRdb holds only the in-frame ones, with some missing. The table has about 13,000 clones, roughly 88% seen once. This material was obtained from a patient treated with IRX-2 immunotherapy. The receptors stem from a human donor with breast cancer. The CDR3 runs from the conserved cysteine through the conserved F or W. A D gene is named only where the DNA matches it firmly. The size entry is marked missing in some rows and otherwise reads once, few, many or a size class.

clone size,J gene,D gene,V gene,CDR3 protein
NA,TRBJ2-7,NA,TRBV6-1,CASSGDTSYEQYF
NA,TRBJ1-4,NA,TRBV27,CASSLTAKGEKLFF
NA,TRBJ1-1,NA,TRBV30,CAWRGQQPDEAFF
NA,TRBJ1-1,NA,TRBV4-2,CASSRTTLNTEAFF
NA,TRBJ2-7,NA,TRBV28,CASRPYGGGDNTYEQYF
NA,TRBJ1-3,NA,TRBV19,CASSIWGSPGNTIYF
NA,TRBJ1-4,TRBD1,TRBV2,CASSPRGTGDEKLFF
once,TRBJ1-2,NA,TRBV27,CASRGVAGGHGYTF
NA,TRBJ1-1,NA,TRBV7-9,CASTADRNTEAFF
NA,TRBJ2-1,TRBD2,TRBV11-3,CASSPGGGRSYNEQFF
NA,TRBJ1-6,NA,TRBV18,CASSPQGDSPLHF
once,TRBJ1-6,NA,TRBV7-9,CASSLFIGVASPLHF
NA,TRBJ1-5,NA,TRBV5-1,CASSLAGVPNQPQHF
NA,TRBJ1-2,NA,TRBV11-2,CASSLQGDGYTF
NA,TRBJ2-7,NA,TRBV5-1,CASSRVDRRSYEQYF
NA,TRBJ1-2,NA,TRBV25-1,CASSEGTYYGYTF
NA,NA,NA,TRBV28,CATQGTSPAYEQYF
NA,TRBJ2-7,NA,TRBV7-9,CASSSQGNEQYF
NA,TRBJ1-2,TRBD1,TRBV29-1,CSVHRDRGYGYTF
NA,TRBJ1-4,NA,TRBV10-2,CASSEFVGGSEKLFF
NA,TRBJ1-6,NA,TRBV5-1,CASSLGGTFPNSPLHF
NA,TRBJ2-1,NA,TRBV27,CASTTQGRAGTMYNEQFF
once,TRBJ2-1,NA,TRBV29-1,CSVDEGNSYNEQFF
NA,TRBJ1-1,NA,TRBV15,CATSRDGGVWSGMNAEAFF
NA,TRBJ2-1,NA,TRBV28,CASSYYLGHPSYNEQFF
NA,TRBJ1-1,NA,TRBV6-1,CASSDLFVGTEAFF
NA,TRBJ2-6,TRBD1,TRBV19,CASSRQGSTGANVLTF
NA,TRBJ1-1,NA,TRBV6-5,CASSYSHTTNTEAFF
NA,TRBJ2-3,TRBD2,TRBV28,CASMTSGTDTQYF
NA,TRBJ2-2,TRBD1,TRBV7-3,CASSLGQDQPGELFF
NA,TRBJ2-7,TRBD2,TRBV7-8,CASSLRRGGYEQYF
NA,TRBJ2-5,NA,TRBV15,CATSRVRGRQSGETQYF
NA,TRBJ2-1,NA,TRBV5-1,CASSLVFTVSGYNEQFF
NA,TRBJ1-2,TRBD1,TRBV7-6,CASSPRQGDGYTF
NA,TRBJ1-1,TRBD1,TRBV6-5,CASSLDRVSTEAFF
NA,TRBJ1-5,NA,TRBV28,CASSFSVRQPQHF
NA,TRBJ2-3,NA,TRBV7-9,CASSRRGPSTDTQYF
NA,TRBJ2-1,TRBD2,TRBV5-1,CASSPPGTSGGANEQFF
NA,TRBJ2-3,NA,TRBV4-2,CASSQVSGGDTQYF
NA,TRBJ2-1,NA,TRBV7-3,CASSLEGSYNEQFF
NA,TRBJ1-2,NA,TRBV7-8,CASSLGGAVGYGYTF
NA,TRBJ2-5,TRBD1,TRBV5-1,CASSSTGGETQYF
NA,TRBJ1-2,NA,TRBV6-5,CASSYSKFGGVNGYTF
NA,TRBJ2-1,NA,TRBV7-9,CASSPLRGGNHNEQFF